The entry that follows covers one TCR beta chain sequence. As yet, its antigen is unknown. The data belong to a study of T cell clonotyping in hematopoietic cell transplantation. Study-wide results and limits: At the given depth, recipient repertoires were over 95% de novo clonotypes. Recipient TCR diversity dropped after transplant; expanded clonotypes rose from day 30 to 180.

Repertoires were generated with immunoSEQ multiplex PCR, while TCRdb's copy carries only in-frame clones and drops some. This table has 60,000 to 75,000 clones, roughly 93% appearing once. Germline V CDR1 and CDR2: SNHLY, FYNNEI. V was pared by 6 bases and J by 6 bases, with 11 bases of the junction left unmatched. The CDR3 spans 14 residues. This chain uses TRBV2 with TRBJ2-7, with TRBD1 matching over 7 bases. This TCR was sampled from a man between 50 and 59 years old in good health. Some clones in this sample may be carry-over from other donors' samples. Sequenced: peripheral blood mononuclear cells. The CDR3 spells CASSNGQVSREQYF. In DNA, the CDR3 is TGTGCCAGCAGCAACGGACAGGTTTCTCGCGAGCAGTACTTC.